The subject of this entry is one T cell receptor (beta chain). What it binds is unknown. The data were obtained in a study of cytomegalovirus exposure and HLA in healthy donors. Whole-study results and caveats: Most TCR sequences were seen very rarely across donors, but some public TCRs occurred in many. Being productive about 87% or about 30% of the time was typical of most TCR beta V segments in an earlier analysis.

PCR primers comprised 60 Vbeta and 13 Jbeta primers. The table came from immunoSEQ multiplex PCR; TCRdb's copy has only in-frame clones and leaves some out. The sample has some 200,000 clones, more than 80% seen once. CDR1 is MNHNS and CDR2 is SASEGT in the germline V gene. V shed 5 bases, J shed 3 bases, and the junction held 2 bases outside the gene matches. The length of the CDR3 is 13 residues. This rearrangement joins TRBV6-1 to TRBJ2-3; 7 nucleotides line up with TRBD1. The source is a woman aged 45-65 years in good health and CMV-seropositive. The sequenced sample was PBMCs. The CDR3 reads CASSLGQTDTQYF. CDR3 coding DNA: TGTGCCAGCAGTTTGGGACAGACAGATACGCAGTATTTT.